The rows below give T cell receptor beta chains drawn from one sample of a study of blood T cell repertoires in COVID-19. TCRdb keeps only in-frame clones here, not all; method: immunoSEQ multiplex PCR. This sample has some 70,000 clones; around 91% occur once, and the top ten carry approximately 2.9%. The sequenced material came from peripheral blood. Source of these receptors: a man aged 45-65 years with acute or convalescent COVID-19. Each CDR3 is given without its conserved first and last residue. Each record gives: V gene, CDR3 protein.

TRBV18 ASSPTGNYGYT
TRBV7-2 ASSLGRVHMNTEAF
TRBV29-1 SVEWPGQGGTGELF
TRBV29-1 SVCDSDQPQH
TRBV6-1 ASSEGGGLETQY
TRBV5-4 ASSLSTGQGRLGGYGYT
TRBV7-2 ASSLSAGTSIAEQF
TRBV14 ASSQVMNTEAF
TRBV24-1 ATSASDRMIYNEQF
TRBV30 AWSVQLRNYGYT
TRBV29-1 SVEPPRGGGEAF
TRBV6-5 ASSLGGSTGELF
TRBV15 ATSLILTGANVLT
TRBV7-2 ASSPLAVWETQY
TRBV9 ASSVGTGGSGANVLT
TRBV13 ASSLVQGVTEAF
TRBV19 ASSNVEGQADPYGYT
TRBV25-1 ASSQPGQRSSGNTIY
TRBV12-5 ASGLLREDTGELF
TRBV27 ASSRVTPSYNEQF
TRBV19 ASSPSGSFNNEQF
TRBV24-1 ATSAGWDQPQH
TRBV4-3 ASSQRVGPKKGAGELF
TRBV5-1 ASSLDPNSATNEKLF
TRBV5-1 ASSSTGSGNSPLH
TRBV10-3 AISATGTSGSESQNIQY
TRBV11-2 ASSLDRQGVAF
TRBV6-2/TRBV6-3 ASSFRFGNTEAF
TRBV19 ASSTVYRPYGYT
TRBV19 ASSQTSYETQY
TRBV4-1 ASSQGLGANTGELF
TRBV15 ATQNGYPGYNEQF
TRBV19 ASSIGAGGPTDTQY
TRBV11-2 ASSDRDRGLSTEAF
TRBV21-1 ASDALRVQTMSCGANVLT
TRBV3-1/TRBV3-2 ASSLRTSGRGEQY
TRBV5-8 ASSLGTSGPSYNEQF
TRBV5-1 ASRIGSTDTQY
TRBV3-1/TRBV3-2 ASSQDRTGVGTDTQY
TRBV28 ASSLWTLAIYTGELF
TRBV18 ASSAGQGTGELF
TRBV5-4 AGGTSGTTGELF
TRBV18 ASSPSQIQGAWEKLF
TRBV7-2 ASSHQRGASGNTIY
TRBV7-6 ASSLQRYTEAF
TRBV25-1 ASSDERVNYEKLF
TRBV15 ATSTSGRARGFNEQF
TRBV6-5 ASSWTSGSSYNEQF
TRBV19 ASSTDRNEKLF
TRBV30 ALDRAGYEQY
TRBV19 ASRAGGSGNTIY
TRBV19 ASSIVGGASNQPQH
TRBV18 ASSPGGLNEKLF
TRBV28 ASRRQGGTNEKLF
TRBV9 ASSGTSGIEETQY
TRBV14 ASSPGIPKNIQY
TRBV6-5 ASNSFATNEKLF
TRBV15 ATSGETSLSYNEQF